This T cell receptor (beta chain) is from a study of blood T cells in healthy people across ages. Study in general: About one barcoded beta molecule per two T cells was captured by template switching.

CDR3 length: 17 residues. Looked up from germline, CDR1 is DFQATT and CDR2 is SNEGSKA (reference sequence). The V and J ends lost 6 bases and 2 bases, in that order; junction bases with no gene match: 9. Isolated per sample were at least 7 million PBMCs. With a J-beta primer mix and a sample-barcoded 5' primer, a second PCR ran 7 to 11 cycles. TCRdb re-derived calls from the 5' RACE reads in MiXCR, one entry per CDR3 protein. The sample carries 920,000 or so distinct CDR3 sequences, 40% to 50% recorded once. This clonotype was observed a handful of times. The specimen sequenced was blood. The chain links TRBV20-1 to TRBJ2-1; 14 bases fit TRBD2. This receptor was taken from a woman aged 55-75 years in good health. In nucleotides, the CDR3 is TGCAGTGCCCAAACGGGACTAGCGGGAGTGGCCTACAATGAGCAGTTCTTC. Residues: CSAQTGLAGVAYNEQFF.